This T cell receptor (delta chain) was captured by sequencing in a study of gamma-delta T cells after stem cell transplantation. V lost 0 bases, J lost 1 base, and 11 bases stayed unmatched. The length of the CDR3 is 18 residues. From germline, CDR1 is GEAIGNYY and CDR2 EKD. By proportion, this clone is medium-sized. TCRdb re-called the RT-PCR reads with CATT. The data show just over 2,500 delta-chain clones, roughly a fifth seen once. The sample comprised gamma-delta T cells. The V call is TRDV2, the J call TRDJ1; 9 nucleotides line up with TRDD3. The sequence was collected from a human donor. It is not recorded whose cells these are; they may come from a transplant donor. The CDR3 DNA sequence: TGTGCCTGTGACACCGTCTGGGGGATTCAAGAGGCCACCGATAAACTCATCTTT. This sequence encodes CACDTVWGIQEATDKLIF.